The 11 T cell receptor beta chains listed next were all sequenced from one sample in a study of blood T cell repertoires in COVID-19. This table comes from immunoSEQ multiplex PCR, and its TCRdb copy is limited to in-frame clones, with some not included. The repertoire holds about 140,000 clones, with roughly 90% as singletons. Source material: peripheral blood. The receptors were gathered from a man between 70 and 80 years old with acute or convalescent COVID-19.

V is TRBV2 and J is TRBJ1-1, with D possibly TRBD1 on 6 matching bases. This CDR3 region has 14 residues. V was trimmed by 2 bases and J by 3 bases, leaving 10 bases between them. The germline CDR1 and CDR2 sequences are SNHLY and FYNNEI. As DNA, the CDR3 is TGTGCCAGCAGTGAAACAGGGAAGGACACTGAAGCTTTCTTT. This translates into CASSETGKDTEAFF.

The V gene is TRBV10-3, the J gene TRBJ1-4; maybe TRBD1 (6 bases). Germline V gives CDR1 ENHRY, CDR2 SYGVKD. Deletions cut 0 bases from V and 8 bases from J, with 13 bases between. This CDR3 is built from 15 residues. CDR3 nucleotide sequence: TGTGCCATCAGTGAGTCGCTGACGGGGGGCGAAAAACTGTTTTTT. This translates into CAISESLTGGEKLFF.

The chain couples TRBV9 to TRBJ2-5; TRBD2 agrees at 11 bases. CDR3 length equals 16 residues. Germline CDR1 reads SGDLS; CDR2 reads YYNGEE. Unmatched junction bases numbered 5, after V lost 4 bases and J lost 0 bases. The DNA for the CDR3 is TGTGCCAGCAGCACCTTAGCGGGGGGGGACCAAGAGACCCAGTACTTC. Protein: CASSTLAGGDQETQYF.

The CDR3 sequence is CASSGGTGVYGYTF. The DNA for the CDR3 is TGTGCCAGCAGTGGCGGGACAGGGGTTTATGGCTACACCTTC. This rearrangement joins TRBV28 to TRBJ1-2; TRBD1 aligns across 10 bases. Germline loops: CDR1 MDHEN, CDR2 SYDVKM. With V trimmed by 5 bases and J by 5 bases, 5 bases remained unmatched. The CDR3 has 14 residues.

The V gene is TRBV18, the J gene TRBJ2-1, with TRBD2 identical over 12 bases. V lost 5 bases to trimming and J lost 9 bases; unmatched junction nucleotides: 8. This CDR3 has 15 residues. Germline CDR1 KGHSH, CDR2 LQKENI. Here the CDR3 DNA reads TGTGCCAGCTCATCGACTAGCGGGGGTTTCCGTGAGCAGTTCTTC. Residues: CASSSTSGGFREQFF.

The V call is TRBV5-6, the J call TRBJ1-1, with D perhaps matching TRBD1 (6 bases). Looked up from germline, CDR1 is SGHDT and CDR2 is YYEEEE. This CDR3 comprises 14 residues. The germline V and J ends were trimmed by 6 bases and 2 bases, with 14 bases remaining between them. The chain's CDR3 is CASNRVTLNTEAFF. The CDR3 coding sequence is TGTGCCAGCAACAGGGTGACGCTAAACACTGAAGCTTTCTTT.

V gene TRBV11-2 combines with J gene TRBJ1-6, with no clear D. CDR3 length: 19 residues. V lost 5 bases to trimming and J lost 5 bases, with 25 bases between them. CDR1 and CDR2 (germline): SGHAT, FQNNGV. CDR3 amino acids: CASSPRQTSSPNDNSPLHF. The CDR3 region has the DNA TGTGCCAGCAGCCCCCGACAAACATCCTCCCCTAATGATAATTCACCCCTCCACTTT.

The CDR3 sequence is CASSQEDKGARIEAFF. The CDR3 coding sequence is TGTGCCAGCAGCCAAGAAGATAAGGGGGCGCGAATTGAAGCTTTCTTT. The chain links TRBV3-1 (or the pseudogene TRBV3-2) to TRBJ1-1, with TRBD1 matching over 7 bases. The V gene end was trimmed by 0 bases and the J gene end by 7 bases; junction bases not matched to a gene: 11. The germline gives CDR1 LGHDT, CDR2 YNNKEL (reference sequence). This CDR3 is 16 amino acids long.

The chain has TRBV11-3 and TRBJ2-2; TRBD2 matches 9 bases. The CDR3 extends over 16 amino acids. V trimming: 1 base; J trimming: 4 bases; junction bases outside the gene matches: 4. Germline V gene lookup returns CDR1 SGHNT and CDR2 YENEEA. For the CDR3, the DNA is TGTGCCAGCAGCTTAGGAGGGACTAGCCTCACCGGGGAGCTGTTTTTT. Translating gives CASSLGGTSLTGELFF.

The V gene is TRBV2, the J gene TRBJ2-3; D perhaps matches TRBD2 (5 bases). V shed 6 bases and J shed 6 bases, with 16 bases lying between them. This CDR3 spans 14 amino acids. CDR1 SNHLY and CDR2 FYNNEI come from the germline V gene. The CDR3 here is CASSAAQWEDTQYF. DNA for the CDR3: TGTGCCAGCAGCGCGGCCCAATGGGAGGATACGCAGTATTTT.

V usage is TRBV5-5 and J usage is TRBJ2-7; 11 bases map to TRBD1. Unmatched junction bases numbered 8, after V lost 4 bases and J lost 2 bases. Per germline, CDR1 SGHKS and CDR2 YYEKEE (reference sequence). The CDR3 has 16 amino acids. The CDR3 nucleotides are TGTGCCAGCAGCCTCGGATCGGGACAGGGGGCCTACGAGCAGTACTTC. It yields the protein CASSLGSGQGAYEQYF.